This T cell receptor beta chain was sequenced during a study of blood T cell repertoires in COVID-19. V was cut by 2 bases and J by 7 bases, with 13 bases left in between. The CDR3 loop spans 15 amino acids. CDR1 is SGDLS and CDR2 is YYNGEE in the germline V gene. Sequencing used immunoSEQ multiplex PCR; TCRdb keeps in-frame clones, though not all of them. The sample shows about 380,000 clones, around 87% of them seen only once. Sequenced: PBMCs or T cells enriched from blood (not recorded which). The chain links TRBV9 to TRBJ1-6, with a possible D match to TRBD1 (5 bases). The sequence was collected from a man aged 25-40 years who had recovered from COVID-19. The CDR3 protein is CASSVTGGRNSPLHF. The CDR3 DNA reads TGTGCCAGCAGCGTTACCGGGGGAAGGAATTCACCCCTCCACTTT.